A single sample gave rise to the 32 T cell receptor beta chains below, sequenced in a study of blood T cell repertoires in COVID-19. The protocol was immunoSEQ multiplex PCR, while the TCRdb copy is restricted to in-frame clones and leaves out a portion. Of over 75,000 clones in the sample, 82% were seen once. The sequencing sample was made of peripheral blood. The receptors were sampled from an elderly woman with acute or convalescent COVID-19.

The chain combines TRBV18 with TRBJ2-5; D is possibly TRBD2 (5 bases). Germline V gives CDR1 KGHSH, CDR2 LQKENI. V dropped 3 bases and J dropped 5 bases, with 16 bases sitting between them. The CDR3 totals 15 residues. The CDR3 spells CASSPEGLAGETQYF. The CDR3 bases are TGTGCCAGCTCACCCGAAGGACTGGCCGGGGAGACCCAGTACTTC.

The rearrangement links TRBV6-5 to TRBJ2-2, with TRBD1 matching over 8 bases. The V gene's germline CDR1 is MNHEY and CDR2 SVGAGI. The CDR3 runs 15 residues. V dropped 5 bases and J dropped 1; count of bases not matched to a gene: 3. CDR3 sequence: CASSSGTGNTGELFF. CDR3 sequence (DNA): TGTGCCAGCAGTAGTGGGACAGGGAACACCGGGGAGCTGTTTTTT.

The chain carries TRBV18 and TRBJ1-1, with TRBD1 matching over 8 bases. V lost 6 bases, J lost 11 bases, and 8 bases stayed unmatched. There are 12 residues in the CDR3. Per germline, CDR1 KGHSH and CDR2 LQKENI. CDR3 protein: CASSHGQGLAFF. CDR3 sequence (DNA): TGTGCCAGCTCCCACGGACAGGGTTTGGCTTTCTTT.

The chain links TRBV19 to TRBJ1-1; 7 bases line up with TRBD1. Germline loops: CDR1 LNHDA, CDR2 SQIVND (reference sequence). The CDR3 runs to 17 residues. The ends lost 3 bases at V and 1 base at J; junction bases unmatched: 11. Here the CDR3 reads CASSMRDRLETNTEAFF. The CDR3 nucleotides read TGTGCCAGTAGTATGCGGGACAGATTAGAAACGAACACTGAAGCTTTCTTT.

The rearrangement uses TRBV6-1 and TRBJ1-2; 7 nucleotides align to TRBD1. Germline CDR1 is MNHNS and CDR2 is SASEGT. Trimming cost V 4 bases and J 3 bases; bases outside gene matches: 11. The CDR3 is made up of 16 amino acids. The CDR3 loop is CASSGLQGYAYYGYTF. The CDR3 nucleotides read TGTGCCAGCAGTGGATTACAGGGGTACGCGTACTATGGCTACACCTTC.

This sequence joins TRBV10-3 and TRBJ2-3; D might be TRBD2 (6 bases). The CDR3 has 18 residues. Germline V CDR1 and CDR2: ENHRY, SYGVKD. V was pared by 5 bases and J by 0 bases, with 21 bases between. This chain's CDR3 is CAISSRERLDFSTDTQYF. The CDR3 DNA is TGTGCCATCAGTTCTCGGGAGCGTCTCGATTTTAGCACAGATACGCAGTATTTT.

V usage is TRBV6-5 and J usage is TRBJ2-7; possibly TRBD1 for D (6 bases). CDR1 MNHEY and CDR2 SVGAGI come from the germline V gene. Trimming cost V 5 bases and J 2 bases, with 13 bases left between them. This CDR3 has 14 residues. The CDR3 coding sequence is TGTGCCAGCAGTAGAAACAGGGTAACCTACGAGCAGTACTTC. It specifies CASSRNRVTYEQYF.

The CDR3 DNA reads TGTGCCAGCAGCTCGGAAAGGACAGGGGAGTCCTACGAGCAGTACTTC. The encoded protein is CASSSERTGESYEQYF. The chain links TRBV7-9 to TRBJ2-7, with TRBD1 matching over 9 bases. CDR1 is SEHNR, CDR2 FQNEAQ, per germline (reference sequence). Germline trimming cut 4 bases from V and 1 base from J; bases unmatched to any gene: 8. This CDR3 has 16 amino acids. Full variable domain (remainder filled in from reference TRBV7-9 and TRBJ2-7): DTGVSQNPRHKITKRGQNVTFRCDPISEHNRLYWYRQTLGQGPEFLTYFQNEAQLEKSRLLSDRFSAERPKGSFSTLEIQRTEQGDSAMYLCASSSERTGESYEQYFGPGTRLTVT.

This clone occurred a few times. The CDR3 reads CASSLDLSSGRDYEQYF. CDR3 in DNA: TGTGCCAGCAGCTTAGATCTGAGTAGCGGGAGGGATTACGAGCAGTACTTC. The chain links TRBV11-2 to TRBJ2-7, with 11 bases aligning to TRBD2. The CDR3 sequence is 17 residues long. The V gene's germline CDR1 is SGHAT and CDR2 FQNNGV. The V and J ends lost 0 bases and 4 bases, in that order; junction bases with no gene match: 8.

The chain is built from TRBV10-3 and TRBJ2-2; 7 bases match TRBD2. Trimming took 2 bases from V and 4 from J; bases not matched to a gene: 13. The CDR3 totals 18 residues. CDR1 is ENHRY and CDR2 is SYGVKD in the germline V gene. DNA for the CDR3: TGTGCCATCAGTGAGAGGCTAGGCGGGGGAAGATCCACCGGGGAGCTGTTTTTT. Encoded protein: CAISERLGGGRSTGELFF.

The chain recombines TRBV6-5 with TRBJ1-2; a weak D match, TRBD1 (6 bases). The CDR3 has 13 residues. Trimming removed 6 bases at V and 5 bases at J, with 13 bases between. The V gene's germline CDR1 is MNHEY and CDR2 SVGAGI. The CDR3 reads CASRGGGLYGYTF. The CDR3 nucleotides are TGTGCCAGCAGGGGAGGGGGGCTGTATGGCTACACCTTC.

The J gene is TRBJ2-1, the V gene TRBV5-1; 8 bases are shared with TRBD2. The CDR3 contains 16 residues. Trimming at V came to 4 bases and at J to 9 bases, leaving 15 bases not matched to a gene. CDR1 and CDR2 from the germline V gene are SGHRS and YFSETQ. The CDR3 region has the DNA TGCGCCAGCAGCAAGGGCTATAGCGGGAATTATTTTGAGCAGTTCTTC. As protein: CASSKGYSGNYFEQFF. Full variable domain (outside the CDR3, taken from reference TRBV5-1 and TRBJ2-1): KAGVTQTPRYLIKTRGQQVTLSCSPISGHRSVSWYQQTPGQGLQFLFEYFSETQRNKGNFPGRFSGRQFSNSRSEMNVSTLELGDSALYLCASSKGYSGNYFEQFFGPGTRLTVL.

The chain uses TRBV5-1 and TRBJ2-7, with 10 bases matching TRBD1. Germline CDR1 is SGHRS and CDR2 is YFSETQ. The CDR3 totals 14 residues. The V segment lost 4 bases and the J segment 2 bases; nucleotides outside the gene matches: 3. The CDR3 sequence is CASSRGQGAYEQYF. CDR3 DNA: TGCGCCAGCAGCCGCGGACAGGGGGCCTACGAGCAGTACTTC.

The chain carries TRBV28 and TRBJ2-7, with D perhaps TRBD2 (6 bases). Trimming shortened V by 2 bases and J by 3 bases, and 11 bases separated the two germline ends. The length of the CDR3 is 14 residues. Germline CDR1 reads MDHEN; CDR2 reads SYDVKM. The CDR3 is CASSLGGNIYEQYF. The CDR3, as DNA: TGTGCCAGCAGTTTAGGCGGGAACATCTACGAGCAGTACTTC.

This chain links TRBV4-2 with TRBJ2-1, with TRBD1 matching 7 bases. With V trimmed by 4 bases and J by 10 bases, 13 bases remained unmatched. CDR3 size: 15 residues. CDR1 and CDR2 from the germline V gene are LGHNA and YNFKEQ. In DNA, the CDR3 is TGTGCCAGCAGCCGGTTGGGACAGACTGACCCGGAGCAGTTCTTC. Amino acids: CASSRLGQTDPEQFF.

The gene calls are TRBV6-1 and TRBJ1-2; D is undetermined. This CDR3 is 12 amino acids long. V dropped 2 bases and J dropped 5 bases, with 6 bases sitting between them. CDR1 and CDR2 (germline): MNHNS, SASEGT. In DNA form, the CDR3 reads TGTGCCAGCAGTGAACTTGAGTATGGCTACACCTTC. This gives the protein CASSELEYGYTF.

CDR3 DNA: TGTGCCAGCAGCCAAGAATCTCGGGACAGGGCCTATGGCTACACCTTC. Protein: CASSQESRDRAYGYTF. The chain couples TRBV4-2 to TRBJ1-2; TRBD1 matches at 9 bases. V lost 0 bases and J lost 4; bases outside the gene matches: 6. The CDR3 is made up of 16 amino acids. The V gene's germline CDR1 is LGHNA and CDR2 YNFKEQ.

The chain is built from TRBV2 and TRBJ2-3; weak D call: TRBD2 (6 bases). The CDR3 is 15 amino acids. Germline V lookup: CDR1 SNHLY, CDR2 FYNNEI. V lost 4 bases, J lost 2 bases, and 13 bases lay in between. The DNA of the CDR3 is TGTGCCAGCAGTGTGGGTGGGGGGTTCACAGATACGCAGTATTTT. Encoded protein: CASSVGGGFTDTQYF.

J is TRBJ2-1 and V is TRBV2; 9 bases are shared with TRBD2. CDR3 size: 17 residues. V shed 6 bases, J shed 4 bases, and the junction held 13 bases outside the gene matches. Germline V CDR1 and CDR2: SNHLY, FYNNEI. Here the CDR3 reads CASRLRLVAGDYNEQFF. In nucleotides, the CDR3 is TGTGCCAGCAGACTACGACTGGTAGCGGGAGATTACAATGAGCAGTTCTTC.

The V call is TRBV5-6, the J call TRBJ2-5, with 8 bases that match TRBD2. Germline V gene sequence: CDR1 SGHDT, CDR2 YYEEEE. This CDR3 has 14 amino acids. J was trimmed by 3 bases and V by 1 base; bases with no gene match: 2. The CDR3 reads CASSLISGKETQYF. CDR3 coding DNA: TGTGCCAGCAGCTTGATTAGCGGGAAAGAGACCCAGTACTTC.

The CDR3 is CASSLDNRALNTEAFF. The CDR3 region has the DNA TGTGCCAGCAGCTTAGATAACAGGGCGTTGAACACTGAAGCTTTCTTT. This rearrangement joins TRBV7-2 to TRBJ1-1; possibly TRBD1 for D (6 bases). The CDR3 totals 16 residues. V was clipped by 1 base and J by 0 bases, with 12 bases between them. Germline CDR1 is SGHTA and CDR2 is FQGNSA.

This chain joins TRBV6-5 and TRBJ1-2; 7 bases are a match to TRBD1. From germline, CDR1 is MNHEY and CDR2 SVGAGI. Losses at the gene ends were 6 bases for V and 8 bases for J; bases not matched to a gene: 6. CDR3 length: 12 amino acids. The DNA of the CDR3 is TGTGCCAGCAGGGACCAGGGGGAGGGCTACACCTTC. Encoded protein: CASRDQGEGYTF.

The chain's CDR3 is CSASRTGNTEAFF. CDR3 nucleotides: TGCAGTGCTAGTCGCACGGGGAACACTGAAGCTTTCTTT. The genes are TRBV20-1 and TRBJ1-1; D not certain. This CDR3 contains 13 residues. From germline, CDR1 is DFQATT and CDR2 SNEGSKA (reference sequence). The V end lost 3 bases, the J end lost 1 base, and 9 bases lay between the germline ends.

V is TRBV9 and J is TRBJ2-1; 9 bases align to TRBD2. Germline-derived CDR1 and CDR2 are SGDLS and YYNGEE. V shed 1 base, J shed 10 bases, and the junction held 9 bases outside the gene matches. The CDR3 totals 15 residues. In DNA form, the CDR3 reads TGTGCCAGCAGCGTAAGCGGGGGGCCAACCTTGGAGCAGTTCTTC. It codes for CASSVSGGPTLEQFF.

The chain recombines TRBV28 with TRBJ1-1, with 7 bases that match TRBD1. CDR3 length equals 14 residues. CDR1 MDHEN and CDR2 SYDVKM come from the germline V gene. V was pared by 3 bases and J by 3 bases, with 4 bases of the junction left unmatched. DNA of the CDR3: TGTGCCAGCAGTTTGGGCAGGGGGGACACTGAAGCTTTCTTT. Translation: CASSLGRGDTEAFF.

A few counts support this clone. The CDR3 sequence: CASSRGGYQPQHF. The DNA of the CDR3 is TGTGCCAGCAGCCGGGGAGGGTATCAGCCCCAGCATTTT. The chain uses TRBV21-1 and TRBJ1-5. TRBV21-1 is annotated as a pseudogene. This CDR3 has 13 residues.

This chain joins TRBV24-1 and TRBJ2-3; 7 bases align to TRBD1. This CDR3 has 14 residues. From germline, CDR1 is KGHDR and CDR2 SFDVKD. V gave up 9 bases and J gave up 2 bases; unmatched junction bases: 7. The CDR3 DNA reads TGTGCCACCTGGGCAGGGGGTACCACAGATACGCAGTATTTT. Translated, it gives CATWAGGTTDTQYF.

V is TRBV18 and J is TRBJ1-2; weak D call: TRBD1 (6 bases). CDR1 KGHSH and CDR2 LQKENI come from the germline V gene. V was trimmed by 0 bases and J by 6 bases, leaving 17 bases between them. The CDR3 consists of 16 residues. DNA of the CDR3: TGTGCCAGCTCACCACCTGGGGGCAGGGGTGGTCATGGCTACACCTTC. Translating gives CASSPPGGRGGHGYTF.

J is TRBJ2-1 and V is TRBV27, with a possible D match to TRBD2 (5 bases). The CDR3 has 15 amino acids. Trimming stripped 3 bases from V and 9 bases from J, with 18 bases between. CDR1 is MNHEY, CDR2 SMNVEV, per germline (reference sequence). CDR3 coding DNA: TGTGCCAGCAGTTTTAGCGAGAGGTTCACGTTTGAGCAGTTCTTC. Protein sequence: CASSFSERFTFEQFF.

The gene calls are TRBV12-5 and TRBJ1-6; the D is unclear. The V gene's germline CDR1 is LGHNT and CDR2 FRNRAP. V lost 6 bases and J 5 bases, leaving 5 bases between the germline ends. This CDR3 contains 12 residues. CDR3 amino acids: CASGEDNSPLHF. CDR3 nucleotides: TGTGCTAGTGGGGAGGATAATTCACCCCTCCACTTT.

CDR3: CASSTTVNTGELFF. The DNA for the CDR3 is TGTGCCAGCAGCACGACAGTGAACACCGGGGAGCTGTTTTTT. The chain recombines TRBV3-1 (or the pseudogene TRBV3-2) with TRBJ2-2, with a tentative D call TRBD1 (5 bases). Germline CDR1 reads LGHDT; CDR2 reads YNNKEL (reference sequence). The CDR3 runs to 14 residues. The V and J ends lost 5 bases and 1 base respectively, with 8 bases between them.

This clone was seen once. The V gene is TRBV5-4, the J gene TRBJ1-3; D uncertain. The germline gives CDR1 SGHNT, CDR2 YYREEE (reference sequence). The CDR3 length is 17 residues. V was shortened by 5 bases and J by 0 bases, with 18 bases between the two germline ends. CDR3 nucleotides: TGTGCCAGCAGGCTCGATCCGGGAAGCTTCTCTGGAAACACCATATATTTT. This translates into CASRLDPGSFSGNTIYF.